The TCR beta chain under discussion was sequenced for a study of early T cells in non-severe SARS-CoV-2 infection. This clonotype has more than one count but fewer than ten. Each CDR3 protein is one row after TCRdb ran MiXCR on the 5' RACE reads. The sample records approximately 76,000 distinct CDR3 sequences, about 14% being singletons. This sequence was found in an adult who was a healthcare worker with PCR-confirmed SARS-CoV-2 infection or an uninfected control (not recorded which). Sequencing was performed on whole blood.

The CDR3 nucleotides are TGTGCCAGCGCAAGGGGGACTAGCGTGGGTCATGAGCAGTTCTTC. Its protein is CASARGTSVGHEQFF. The V call is TRBV7-8, the J call TRBJ2-1, with 10 bases that match TRBD2. Per the germline V gene, CDR1 is SGHVS and CDR2 is FQNEAQ. The CDR3 totals 15 residues. The trim removed 8 bases at V and 8 bases at J, leaving 12 bases unmatched. The full variable domain, its missing parts supplied by reference TRBV7-8 and TRBJ2-1, is GAGVSQSPRYKVAKRGQDVALRCDPISGHVSLFWYQQALGQGPEFLTYFQNEAQLDKSGLPSDRFFAERPEGSVSTLKIQRTQQEDSAVYLCASARGTSVGHEQFFGPGTRLTVL.